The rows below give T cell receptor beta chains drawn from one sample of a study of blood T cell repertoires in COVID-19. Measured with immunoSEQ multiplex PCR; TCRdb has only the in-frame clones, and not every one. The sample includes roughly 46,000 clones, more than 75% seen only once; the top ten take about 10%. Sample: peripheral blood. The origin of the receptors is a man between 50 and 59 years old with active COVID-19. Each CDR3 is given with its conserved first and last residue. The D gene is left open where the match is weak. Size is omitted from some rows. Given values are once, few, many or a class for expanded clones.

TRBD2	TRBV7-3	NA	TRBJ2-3	CASSFGASGSGTDTQYF	TGTGCCAGCAGCTTCGGGGCTAGCGGGAGTGGTACAGATACGCAGTATTTT
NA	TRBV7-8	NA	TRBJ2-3	CASSKRRTSTDTQYF	TGTGCCAGCAGCAAGAGGAGAACTAGCACAGATACGCAGTATTTT
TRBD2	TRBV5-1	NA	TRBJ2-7	CASSFGGAGDYEQYF	TGCGCCAGCAGCTTCGGGGGAGCGGGAGATTACGAGCAGTACTTC
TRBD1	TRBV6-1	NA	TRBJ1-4	CASSDQGGSGEKLFF	TGTGCCAGCAGTGACCAGGGGGGTTCAGGCGAAAAACTGTTTTTT
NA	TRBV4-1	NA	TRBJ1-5	CASSQGRARGSNQPQHF	TGCGCCAGCAGCCAAGGAAGGGCGCGGGGTAGCAATCAGCCCCAGCATTTT
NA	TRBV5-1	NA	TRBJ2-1	CASSEQGGLREQFF	TGCGCCAGCAGTGAGCAGGGGGGTCTTAGGGAGCAGTTCTTC
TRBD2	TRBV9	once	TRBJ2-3	CASSVASGDTDTQYF	TGTGCCAGCAGCGTAGCTAGCGGGGACACAGATACGCAGTATTTT
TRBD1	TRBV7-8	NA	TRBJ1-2	CASSKNRGNYGYTF	TGTGCCAGCAGTAAAAACAGGGGAAACTATGGCTACACCTTC
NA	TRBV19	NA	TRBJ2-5	CASSADGLGLEETQYF	TGTGCCAGTAGTGCCGACGGACTGGGACTGGAAGAGACCCAGTACTTC
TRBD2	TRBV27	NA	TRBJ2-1	CASSLPPLGGASGSNEQFF	TGTGCCAGCAGCCTACCGCCCTTGGGGGGGGCTAGCGGGAGCAATGAGCAGTTCTTC
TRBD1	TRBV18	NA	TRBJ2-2	CASSTAGTGIAGELFF	TGTGCCAGCTCAACCGCCGGGACAGGGATCGCCGGGGAGCTGTTTTTT
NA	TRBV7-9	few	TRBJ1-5	CASSLGGYSNQPQHF	TGTGCCAGCAGCTTAGGGGGCTATAGCAATCAGCCCCAGCATTTT
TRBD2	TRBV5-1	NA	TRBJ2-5	CASSSGTSGSLYQETQYF	TGCGCCAGCAGCTCAGGGACTAGCGGGAGCCTGTACCAAGAGACCCAGTACTTC
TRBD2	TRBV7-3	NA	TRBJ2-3	CASSQASGGLGDTQYF	TGTGCCAGCAGCCAAGCTAGCGGGGGCCTCGGAGATACGCAGTATTTT
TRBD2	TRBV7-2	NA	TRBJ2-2	CASSSTSGRYTGELFF	TGTGCCAGCAGCTCGACTAGCGGGAGGTACACCGGGGAGCTGTTTTTT
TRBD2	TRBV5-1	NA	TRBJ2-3	CASSSSGSSGTDTQYF	TGCGCCAGCAGCTCTAGCGGGTCCTCGGGCACAGATACGCAGTATTTT
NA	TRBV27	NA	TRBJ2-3	CASSPQLRLTDTQYF	TGTGCCAGCAGTCCACAGCTGCGCCTAACAGATACGCAGTATTTT
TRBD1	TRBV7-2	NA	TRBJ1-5	CASSDRVGQPQHF	TGTGCCAGCAGTGACAGGGTCGGTCAGCCCCAGCATTTT
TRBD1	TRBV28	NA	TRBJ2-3	CASSTRQGTGTDTQYF	TGTGCCAGCAGTACCCGACAGGGCACGGGCACAGATACGCAGTATTTT
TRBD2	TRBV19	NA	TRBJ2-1	CASSDGGLAGRGSYNEQFF	TGTGCCAGTAGTGATGGGGGACTAGCGGGACGGGGCTCCTACAATGAGCAGTTCTTC
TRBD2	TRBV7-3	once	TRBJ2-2	CASSSATSGAGELFF	TGTGCCAGCAGCTCAGCGACTAGCGGGGCCGGGGAGCTGTTTTTT
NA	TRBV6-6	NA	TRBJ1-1	CASSSHRRNTEAFF	TGTGCCAGCAGTTCCCACAGGCGAAACACTGAAGCTTTCTTT
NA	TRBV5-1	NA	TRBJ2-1	CASSLASNSYNEQFF	TGCGCCAGCAGCTTGGCTAGCAATTCCTACAATGAGCAGTTCTTC
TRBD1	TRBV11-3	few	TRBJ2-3	CASSSGGDTQYF	TGTGCCAGCAGCTCAGGGGGTGATACGCAGTATTTT
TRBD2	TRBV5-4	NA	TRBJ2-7	CASSLGGGSSYEQYF	TGTGCCAGCAGCTTAGGCGGGGGGAGCTCCTACGAGCAGTACTTC
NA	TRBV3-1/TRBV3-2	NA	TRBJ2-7	CASSQGVNYEQYF	TGTGCCAGCAGCCAAGGTGTCAACTACGAGCAGTACTTC